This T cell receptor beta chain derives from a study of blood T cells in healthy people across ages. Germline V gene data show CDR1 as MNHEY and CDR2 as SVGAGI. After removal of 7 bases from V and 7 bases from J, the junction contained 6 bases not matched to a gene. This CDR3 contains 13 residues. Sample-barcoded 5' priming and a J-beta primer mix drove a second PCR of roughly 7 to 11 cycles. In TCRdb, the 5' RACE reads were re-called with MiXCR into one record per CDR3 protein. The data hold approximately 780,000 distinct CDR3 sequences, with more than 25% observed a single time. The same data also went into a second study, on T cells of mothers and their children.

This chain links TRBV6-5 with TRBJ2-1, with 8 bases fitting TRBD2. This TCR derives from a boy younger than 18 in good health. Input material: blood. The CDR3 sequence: CASTTPGGNEQFF. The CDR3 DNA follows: TGTGCCAGCACCACGCCGGGGGGGAATGAGCAGTTCTTC.